The 18 T cell receptor beta chains listed next were all sequenced from one sample in a study of cytomegalovirus exposure and HLA in healthy donors. Using immunoSEQ multiplex PCR, the repertoire was profiled, and TCRdb retains in-frame clones only, with some absent. The table includes some 200,000 clones, more than 65% detected once. Input material: PBMCs. The origin of the receptors is a woman in her twenties or thirties in good health and CMV-seropositive.

This chain links TRBV6-5 with TRBJ2-3; 12 bases align to TRBD2. J was trimmed by 2 bases and V by 6 bases; bases with no gene match: 3. The length of the CDR3 is 15 residues. Germline V CDR1 and CDR2: MNHEY, SVGAGI. CDR3 in amino acids: CASRLAGGFTDTQYF. CDR3 DNA sequence: TGTGCCAGCAGACTAGCGGGAGGTTTCACAGATACGCAGTATTTT.

V usage is TRBV6-1 and J usage is TRBJ1-4; maybe TRBD1 (5 bases). Germline V CDR1 and CDR2: MNHNS, SASEGT. Trimming took off 1 base at V and 10 bases at J, with 13 bases between the two ends. CDR3 length equals 14 residues. The CDR3 DNA reads TGTGCCAGCAGTGAAGTTGGTCAAGGGGCAAAACTGTTTTTT. Amino acid sequence: CASSEVGQGAKLFF.

The chain employs TRBV6-5 and TRBJ2-1; 9 positions agree with TRBD2. In germline, CDR1 is MNHEY, CDR2 SVGAGI. V trimming: 7 bases; J trimming: 3 bases; junction bases outside the gene matches: 4. CDR3 length equals 14 residues. CDR3 DNA: TGTGCCAGCAAGGCGGGAGGGAACTACAATGAGCAGTTCTTC. Translated: CASKAGGNYNEQFF.

The chain employs TRBV29-1 and TRBJ2-6; TRBD2 might be the D (5 bases). Trimming shortened V by 5 bases and J by 3 bases, and 14 bases separated the two germline ends. The CDR3 loop spans 15 amino acids. Looked up from germline, CDR1 is SQVTM and CDR2 is ANQGSEA. The CDR3 here is CSVTVAGVGANVLTF. CDR3 DNA sequence: TGCAGCGTTACGGTGGCCGGGGTTGGGGCCAACGTCCTGACTTTC.

This chain joins TRBV28 and TRBJ1-2, with 12 bases aligning to TRBD1. The ends lost 11 bases at V and 12 bases at J; junction bases unmatched: 10. Germline values: CDR1 MDHEN, CDR2 SYDVKM. This CDR3 contains 12 residues. As DNA, the CDR3 is TGTGCCGGGTCCCGGGACAGGGGGCCCCACACCTTC. Translating it yields CAGSRDRGPHTF.

The genes are TRBV10-3 and TRBJ2-5; D possibly corresponds to TRBD1 (6 bases). This CDR3 has 16 residues. V was shortened by 3 bases and J by 8 bases, with 22 bases between the two germline ends. The V gene's germline CDR1 is ENHRY and CDR2 SYGVKD. The CDR3 protein is CAISDPTTGQGRTQYF. The CDR3 DNA sequence: TGTGCCATCAGTGATCCCACCACGGGGCAGGGGAGAACCCAGTACTTC.

The chain recombines TRBV15 with TRBJ1-5; no firm D call. Germline CDR1 reads LNHNV; CDR2 reads YYDKDF (reference sequence). The CDR3 extends over 13 amino acids. V was shortened by 0 bases and J by 4 bases, with 4 bases between the two germline ends. The CDR3 bases are TGTGCCACCAGCAGAGACAGGAATCAGCCCCAGCATTTT. It yields the protein CATSRDRNQPQHF.

The sample holds a few counts of this clone. The chain employs TRBV6-6 and TRBJ2-1; D may be TRBD1 (6 bases). Germline V gene data show CDR1 as MNHNY and CDR2 as SVGAGI (reference sequence). The CDR3 runs to 16 residues. Trimming stripped 2 bases from V and 7 bases from J, with 18 bases between. The CDR3 protein is CASSYPELGARNEQFF. The DNA of the CDR3 is TGTGCCAGCAGTTACCCCGAGTTGGGGGCGAGGAATGAGCAGTTCTTC.

This clone was seen just once. The J gene is TRBJ1-3, the V gene TRBV5-1, with TRBD1 matching over 7 bases. Germline CDR1 is SGHRS and CDR2 is YFSETQ. The CDR3 runs to 15 residues. V dropped 4 bases and J dropped 0; count of bases not matched to a gene: 4. CDR3: CASSGGTASGNTIYF. The CDR3 bases are TGCGCCAGCAGCGGGGGGACAGCCTCTGGAAACACCATATATTTT.

This rearrangement joins TRBV9 to TRBJ2-6; 13 nucleotides align to TRBD2. Trimming cost V 2 bases and J 4 bases; bases outside gene matches: 9. CDR1 is SGDLS and CDR2 is YYNGEE in the germline V gene. This CDR3 comprises 19 residues. This CDR3 reads CASSVGLAGVLSGANVLTF. Here the CDR3 DNA reads TGTGCCAGCAGCGTCGGACTAGCGGGAGTTCTCTCCGGGGCCAACGTCCTGACTTTC.

On this clone: This sample also contains other DNA sequences that code for the same CDR3. This sequence joins TRBV5-6 and TRBJ1-5; D unresolved. The CDR3 has 13 amino acids. Germline V CDR1 and CDR2: SGHDT, YYEEEE. V was trimmed by 1 base and J by 2 bases, leaving 4 bases between them. As DNA, the CDR3 is TGTGCCAGCAGCTTGACGGGCAATCAGCCCCAGCATTTT. Translated, it gives CASSLTGNQPQHF.

V and J are TRBV7-3 and TRBJ2-1, with D possibly TRBD2 on 5 matching bases. Deletions cut 2 bases from V and 4 bases from J, with 12 bases between. The CDR3 is made up of 15 amino acids. CDR1 and CDR2 (germline): SGHTA, FQGTGA. In DNA, the CDR3 is TGTGCCAGCAGCTTAGGACTCCTCCCATACAATGAGCAGTTCTTC. Its translation is CASSLGLLPYNEQFF.

In DNA form, the CDR3 reads TGTGCCACCAGCAGAGACGAGGGGGCGGCCTATGGCTACACCTTC. Its protein is CATSRDEGAAYGYTF. V gene TRBV15 combines with J gene TRBJ1-2; 7 bases are shared with TRBD1. The CDR3 runs to 15 residues. Germline-derived CDR1 and CDR2 are LNHNV and YYDKDF (reference sequence). V lost 0 bases and J lost 4; bases outside the gene matches: 5.

The gene calls are TRBV30 and TRBJ2-1; D not resolved. Germline CDR1 reads GTSNPN; CDR2 reads SVGIG (reference sequence). CDR3 length equals 11 residues. V lost 5 bases, J lost 7 bases, and 9 bases lay in between. The CDR3 loop reads CAWALGNEQFF. CDR3 sequence (DNA): TGTGCCTGGGCTCTCGGGAATGAGCAGTTCTTC.

V is TRBV2 and J is TRBJ1-5; D is perhaps TRBD1 (6 bases). CDR1 is SNHLY and CDR2 is FYNNEI in the germline V gene. Trimming removed 4 bases at V and 5 bases at J, with 12 bases between. The CDR3 has 14 amino acids. The CDR3 protein is CASSGQGLYQPQHF. In DNA, the CDR3 is TGTGCCAGCAGTGGGCAGGGGTTGTATCAGCCCCAGCATTTT.

The chain couples TRBV2 to TRBJ1-2; D might be TRBD1 (6 bases). The germline CDR1 and CDR2 sequences are SNHLY and FYNNEI. V was trimmed by 6 bases and J by 5 bases, leaving 19 bases between them. There are 15 residues in the CDR3. The DNA of the CDR3 is TGTGCCAGCAGCAATACAGGGAACGGGTATTATGGCTACACCTTC. As protein: CASSNTGNGYYGYTF.

CDR3 in DNA: TGCGCCAGCAGCCAAGACCCCACAGGGGGGCAAATCCAACCGACTCAGTACTTC. This encodes CASSQDPTGGQIQPTQYF. The chain joins TRBV4-1 to TRBJ2-7, with 8 bases aligning to TRBD1. The CDR3 covers 18 residues. The germline gives CDR1 MGHRA, CDR2 YSYEKL. V trimming: 0 bases; J trimming: 10 bases; junction bases outside the gene matches: 20.

The genes are TRBV25-1 and TRBJ1-1; unclear D gene. Per the germline V gene, CDR1 is MGHDK and CDR2 is SYGVNS. V shed 6 bases and J shed 3 bases, with 14 bases lying between them. The CDR3 covers 14 residues. CDR3: CASRGGIGYTEAFF. For the CDR3, the DNA is TGTGCCAGCAGGGGAGGGATCGGATACACTGAAGCTTTCTTT.